These T cell receptor beta chains were read from a single sample in a study of T cells in Graves' hyperthyroidism and ophthalmopathy. TCRdb re-called the multiplex PCR reads through MiXCR, storing one row per CDR3 protein. The sample shows 530,000 or so distinct CDR3 sequences, 15% to 20% of them seen only once. Sequencing was carried out using blood. The receptors shown here come from a woman aged 18-29 years with Graves' ophthalmopathy. The CDR3 runs from the conserved cysteine through the conserved F or W. A D gene is named only where the DNA matches it firmly. Size values are once, few and many counts, or a class for expanded clones, and some rows have none.

D gene,clone size,V gene,J gene,CDR3 DNA,CDR3 protein
.,.,TRBV20-1,TRBJ1-2,TGCAGTGCGCCTACAGAAGATCATGGCTACACCTTC,CSAPTEDHGYTF
TRBD1,few,TRBV6-1,TRBJ1-2,TGTGCCAGCAATACCGGACAGGGATGGGGCTACACCTTC,CASNTGQGWGYTF
.,many,TRBV29-1,TRBJ2-1,TGCAGCGTTGAGGGATTGGGGCGCGGTGAGCAGTTCTTC,CSVEGLGRGEQFF
.,few,TRBV11-2,TRBJ2-7,TGTGCCAGCAGCTCCCGACAGACCGCCTACGAGCAGTACTTC,CASSSRQTAYEQYF
TRBD1,many,TRBV6-2/TRBV6-3,TRBJ2-7,TGTGCCAGCAGTTACTCCTCATCGGGACAGGGCTCCTACGAGCAGTACTTC,CASSYSSSGQGSYEQYF
.,many,TRBV11-2,TRBJ2-1,TGTGCCAGCAGCTTACTTAGGGACTTCCCATCGGGTGAGCAGTTCTTC,CASSLLRDFPSGEQFF
TRBD2,.,TRBV7-9,TRBJ2-2,TGTGCCAGCAGCCCAGGACTAGCGGGGGGGCCCGGCACCGGGGAGCTGTTTTTT,CASSPGLAGGPGTGELFF
TRBD1,.,TRBV10-2,TRBJ2-1,TGCGCCAGCAGCGGACAGGGTAAATATGAGCAGTTCTTC,CASSGQGKYEQFF
.,many,TRBV2,TRBJ1-5,TGTGCCAGCAGTGATACCCACCGACTGACGGGTAATCAGCCCCAGCATTTT,CASSDTHRLTGNQPQHF
TRBD2,few,TRBV6-2/TRBV6-3,TRBJ2-1,TGTGCCAGCAGTTACCCTGCGGGGGGGAACAATGAGCAGTTCTTC,CASSYPAGGNNEQFF
.,.,TRBV14,TRBJ1-1,TGTGCCAGCAGCCAAACAAAGAAAGGTACTGAAGCTTTCTTT,CASSQTKKGTEAFF
.,.,TRBV19,TRBJ2-2,TGTGCCAGTAGTATCGCGTCAGGACTGAACACCGGGGAGCTGTTTTTT,CASSIASGLNTGELFF
TRBD1,many,TRBV20-1,TRBJ2-1,TGCAGTGCTAGAGACAGGGCGGGCAGGGGGCGTGCCCGCTACAATGAGCAGTTCTTC,CSARDRAGRGRARYNEQFF
.,many,TRBV6-2/TRBV6-3,TRBJ1-2,TGTGCCAGCAGTTCCGGGTTTCGTGGCTACACCTTC,CASSSGFRGYTF
.,.,TRBV6-1,TRBJ2-5,TGTGCCAGCGCAGCGGCTCCGGGACCCCTGTCGAAACAGTACTTC,CASAAAPGPLSKQYF
.,few,TRBV29-1,TRBJ2-7,TGCAGCGTTACATCCTCCTACGAGCAGTACTTC,CSVTSSYEQYF
.,many,TRBV28,TRBJ1-2,TGTGCCAGCAGTTTTAACAACTATGGCTACACCTTC,CASSFNNYGYTF
.,many,TRBV14,TRBJ1-1,TGTGCCAGCAGCCAGTACGGACGGACGGAAGGAACTGAAGCTTTCTTT,CASSQYGRTEGTEAFF
TRBD2,many,TRBV20-1,TRBJ2-1,TGCAGTGCTCTAGGGGAGCGGGGCCTCGGGAATGAGCAGTTCTTC,CSALGERGLGNEQFF
TRBD2,many,TRBV20-1,TRBJ2-4,TGCAGTGCTACGACTAGCGGGAGGATCATTCAGTACTTC,CSATTSGRIIQYF
TRBD1,few,TRBV2,TRBJ1-6,TGTGCCAGCAGTGAATTAGGACAGGGGGCCTCACCCCTCCACTTT,CASSELGQGASPLHF
TRBD1,.,TRBV6-1,TRBJ1-1,TGTGCCAGCCGGGGCCCTGGGACAGGGTTGAACACTGAAGCTTTCTTT,CASRGPGTGLNTEAFF
.,many,TRBV3-1,TRBJ1-2,TGTGCCAGCAGCCAAGGAGGGATCTATGGCTACACCTTC,CASSQGGIYGYTF
.,.,TRBV20-1,TRBJ1-2,TGCAGTGCTAGGGGCAGGGAGTCCCTCTATGGCTACACCTTC,CSARGRESLYGYTF
.,.,TRBV27,TRBJ2-3,TGTGCCTGCAGGGGAGGACCGGGACATCTTTGGGATACGCAGTATTTT,CACRGGPGHLWDTQYF
TRBD2,many,TRBV12-5,TRBJ2-1,TGTGCTAGTGGTCCCGGACTAGCGGAAGACAATGAGCAGTTCTTC,CASGPGLAEDNEQFF
TRBD1,.,TRBV27,TRBJ1-1,TGTGCCAGCAGTTACCGGGACAGGGGACTAGTTGTGGGCAACACTGAAGCTTTCTTT,CASSYRDRGLVVGNTEAFF
TRBD2,.,TRBV11-2,TRBJ2-7,TGTGCCAGCAGCTTTCGTAGCGGGAGATCCCACGAGCAGTACTTC,CASSFRSGRSHEQYF
.,few,TRBV19,TRBJ2-1,TGTGCCAGTAGTATCAAGGACGGCTACAATGAGCAGTTCTTC,CASSIKDGYNEQFF
TRBD2,.,TRBV7-9,TRBJ2-5,TGTGCCAGCAGCTCTCCAGGCTCCGTGACTAGCGGTCAAGAGACCCAGTACTTC,CASSSPGSVTSGQETQYF
.,.,TRBV24-1,TRBJ2-7,TGTGCCACCAGTGAGAGGGGAGGCGAGCAGTACTTC,CATSERGGEQYF
.,.,TRBV4-1,TRBJ2-3,TGCGCCAGCAGCGACCAAGAAACTCGGAGCACAGATACGCAGTATTTT,CASSDQETRSTDTQYF
.,many,TRBV7-2,TRBJ2-1,TGTGCCAGCAGCCCCCCGGGGACGTGGGATGAGCAGTTCTTC,CASSPPGTWDEQFF
.,many,TRBV18,TRBJ2-1,TGTGCCAGCTCACCACCGGCAGCCTACAATGAGCAGTTCTTC,CASSPPAAYNEQFF
TRBD1,.,TRBV6-1,TRBJ1-1,TGTGCCAGCAGTCACCAGGGGGAGGCCGGGACTGAAGCTTTCTTT,CASSHQGEAGTEAFF
TRBD1,many,TRBV30,TRBJ1-3,TGTGCCGGTGGACAGGACATCTCTGGAAACACCATATATTTT,CAGGQDISGNTIYF
.,many,TRBV7-2,TRBJ2-3,TGTGCCAGCAGCTTAGTTGGGACGCAAGATACGCAGTATTTT,CASSLVGTQDTQYF
.,.,TRBV19,TRBJ1-6,TGTGCCAGTAGTCCAGGCGACAGCTCCTATAATTCACCCCTCCACTTT,CASSPGDSSYNSPLHF
TRBD1,few,TRBV19,TRBJ1-1,TGTGCCAGTAGTCCGGGACAGGGTTGGACTGAAGCTTTCTTT,CASSPGQGWTEAFF
TRBD1,many,TRBV3-1,TRBJ1-2,TGTGCCAGCAGCCCCCGGGACAGGGGGCTTTTTGGCGGCTACACCTTC,CASSPRDRGLFGGYTF
TRBD1,.,TRBV29-1,TRBJ2-4,TGCAGCGTTGAAACCCGACAGGGGAGGAGGGACATTCAGTACTTC,CSVETRQGRRDIQYF
TRBD2,.,TRBV13,TRBJ2-3,TGTGCCAGCAGCTCCCGACTAGCGGCCACAGATACGCAGTATTTT,CASSSRLAATDTQYF
.,many,TRBV28,TRBJ1-1,TGTGCCAGCAGTTTTCGGGGGGCTAGGACTGAAGCTTTCTTT,CASSFRGARTEAFF
.,many,TRBV20-1,TRBJ2-3,TGCAGTGCCAGGACAGACACAGATACGCAGTATTTT,CSARTDTDTQYF
.,many,TRBV20-1,TRBJ1-1,TGCAGTGCTGACGGGAACACTGAAGCTTTCTTT,CSADGNTEAFF